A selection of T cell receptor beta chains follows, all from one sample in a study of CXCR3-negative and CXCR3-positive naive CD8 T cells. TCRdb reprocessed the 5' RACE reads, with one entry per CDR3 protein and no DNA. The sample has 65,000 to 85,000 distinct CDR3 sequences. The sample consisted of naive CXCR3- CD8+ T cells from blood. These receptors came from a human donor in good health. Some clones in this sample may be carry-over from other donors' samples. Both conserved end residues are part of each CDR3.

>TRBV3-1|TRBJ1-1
CASSQERYGTGDRHF
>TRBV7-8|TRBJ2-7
CASSLQGQGAGEQYF
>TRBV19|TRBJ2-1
CASSIFGDRGINEQFF
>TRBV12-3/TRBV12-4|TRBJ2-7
CASTPAPYEQYF
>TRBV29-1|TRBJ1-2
CSVLDLGTGLNYGYTF
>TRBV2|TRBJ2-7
CASLGRSYEQYF
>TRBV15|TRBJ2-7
CATSRDSGISSYEQYF
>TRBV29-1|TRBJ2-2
CSVEDRDTGELFF
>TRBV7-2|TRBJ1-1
CASSLYPGVNTEAFF
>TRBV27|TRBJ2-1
CASRLTEGQGNEQFF
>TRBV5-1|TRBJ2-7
CASSPSRGSGGYEQYF
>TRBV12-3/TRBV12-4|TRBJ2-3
CASSSRAGRIASTDTQYF